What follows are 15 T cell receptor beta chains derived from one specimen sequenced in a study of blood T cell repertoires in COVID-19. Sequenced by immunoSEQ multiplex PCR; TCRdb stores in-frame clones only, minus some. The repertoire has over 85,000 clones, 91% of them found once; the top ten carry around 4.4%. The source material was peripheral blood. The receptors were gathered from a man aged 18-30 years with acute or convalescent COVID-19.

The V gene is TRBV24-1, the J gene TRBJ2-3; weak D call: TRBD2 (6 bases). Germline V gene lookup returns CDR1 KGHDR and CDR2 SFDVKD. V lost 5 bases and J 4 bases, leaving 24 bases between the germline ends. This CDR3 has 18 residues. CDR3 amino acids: CATSGAASRGPAADTQYF. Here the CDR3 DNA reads TGTGCCACCAGTGGGGCCGCCTCGCGGGGCCCTGCGGCAGATACGCAGTATTTT.

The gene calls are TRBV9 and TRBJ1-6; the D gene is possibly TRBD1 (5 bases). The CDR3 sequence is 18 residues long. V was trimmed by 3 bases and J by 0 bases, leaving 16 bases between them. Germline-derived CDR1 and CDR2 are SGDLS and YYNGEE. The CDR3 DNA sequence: TGTGCCAGCAGCGACGGGACGGTCGGGAGCTCCTATAATTCACCCCTCCACTTT. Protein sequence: CASSDGTVGSSYNSPLHF. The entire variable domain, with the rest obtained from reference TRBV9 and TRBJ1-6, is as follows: DSGVTQTPKHLITATGQRVTLRCSPRSGDLSVYWYQQSLDQGLQFLIQYYNGEERAKGNILERFSAQQFPDLHSELNLSSLELGDSALYFCASSDGTVGSSYNSPLHFGNGTRLTVT.

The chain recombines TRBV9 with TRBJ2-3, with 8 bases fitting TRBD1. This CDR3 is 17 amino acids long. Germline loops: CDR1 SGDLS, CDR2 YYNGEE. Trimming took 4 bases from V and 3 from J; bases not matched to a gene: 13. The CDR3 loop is CASSYSGAGGGTDTQYF. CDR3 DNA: TGTGCCAGCAGCTACTCAGGGGCAGGGGGCGGAACAGATACGCAGTATTTT. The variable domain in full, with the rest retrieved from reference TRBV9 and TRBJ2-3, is DSGVTQTPKHLITATGQRVTLRCSPRSGDLSVYWYQQSLDQGLQFLIQYYNGEERAKGNILERFSAQQFPDLHSELNLSSLELGDSALYFCASSYSGAGGGTDTQYFGPGTRLTVL.

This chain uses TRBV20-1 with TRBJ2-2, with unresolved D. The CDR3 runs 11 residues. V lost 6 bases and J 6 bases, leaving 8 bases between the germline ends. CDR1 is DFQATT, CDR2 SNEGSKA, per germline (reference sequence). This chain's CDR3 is CSAYSPGELFF. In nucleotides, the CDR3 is TGCAGTGCCTATTCCCCCGGGGAGCTGTTTTTT.

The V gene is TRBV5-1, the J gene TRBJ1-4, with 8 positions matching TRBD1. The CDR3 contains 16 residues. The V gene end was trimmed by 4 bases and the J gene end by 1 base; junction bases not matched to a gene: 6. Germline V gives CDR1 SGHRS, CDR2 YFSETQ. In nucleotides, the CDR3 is TGCGCCAGCAGCCTCGGACAGGGTCGAACTAATGAAAAACTGTTTTTT. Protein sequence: CASSLGQGRTNEKLFF.

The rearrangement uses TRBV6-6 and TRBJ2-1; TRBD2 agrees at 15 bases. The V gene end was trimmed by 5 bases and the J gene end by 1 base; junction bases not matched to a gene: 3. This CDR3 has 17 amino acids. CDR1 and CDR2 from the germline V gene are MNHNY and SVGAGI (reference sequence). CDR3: CASSRTSGGASYNEQFF. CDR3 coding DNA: TGTGCCAGCAGTCGGACTAGCGGGGGGGCTTCCTACAATGAGCAGTTCTTC.

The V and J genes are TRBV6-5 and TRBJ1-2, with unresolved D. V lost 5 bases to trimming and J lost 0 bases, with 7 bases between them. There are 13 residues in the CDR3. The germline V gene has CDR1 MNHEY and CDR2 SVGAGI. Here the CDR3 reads CASSNTANYGYTF. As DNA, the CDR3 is TGTGCCAGCAGTAATACAGCTAACTATGGCTACACCTTC.

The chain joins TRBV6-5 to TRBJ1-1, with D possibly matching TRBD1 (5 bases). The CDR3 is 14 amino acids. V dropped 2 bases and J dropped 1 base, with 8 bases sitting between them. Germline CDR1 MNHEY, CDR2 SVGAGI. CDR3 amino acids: CASSYAGRNTEAFF. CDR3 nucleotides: TGTGCCAGCAGTTACGCAGGGCGGAACACTGAAGCTTTCTTT.

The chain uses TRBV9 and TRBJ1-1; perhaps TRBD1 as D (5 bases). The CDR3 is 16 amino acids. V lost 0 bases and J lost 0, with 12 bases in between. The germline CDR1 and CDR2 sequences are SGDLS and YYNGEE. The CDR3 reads CASSVGEGRMNTEAFF. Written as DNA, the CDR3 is TGTGCCAGCAGCGTAGGGGAGGGGCGGATGAACACTGAAGCTTTCTTT.

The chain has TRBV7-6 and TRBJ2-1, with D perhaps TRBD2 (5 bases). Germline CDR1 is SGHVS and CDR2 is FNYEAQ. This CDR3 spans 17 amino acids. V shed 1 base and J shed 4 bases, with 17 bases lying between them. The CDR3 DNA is TGTGCCAGCAGCTTAGTTGGGAGCCCAAACCCTTACAATGAGCAGTTCTTC. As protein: CASSLVGSPNPYNEQFF.

CDR3 region: CASCIDRGSSGYTF. DNA for the CDR3: TGTGCCAGTTGTATCGACAGGGGATCTTCTGGCTACACCTTC. The J gene is TRBJ1-2, the V gene TRBV28; 8 positions agree with TRBD1. Germline-derived CDR1 and CDR2 are MDHEN and SYDVKM. V dropped 9 bases and J dropped 7; count of bases not matched to a gene: 13. The CDR3 spans 14 residues.

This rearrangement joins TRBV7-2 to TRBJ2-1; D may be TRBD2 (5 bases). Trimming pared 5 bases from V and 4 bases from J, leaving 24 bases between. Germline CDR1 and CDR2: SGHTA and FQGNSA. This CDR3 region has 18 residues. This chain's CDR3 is CASSAQRTLAYEYNEQFF. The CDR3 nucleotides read TGTGCCAGCAGCGCGCAAAGGACGCTAGCATATGAGTACAATGAGCAGTTCTTC.

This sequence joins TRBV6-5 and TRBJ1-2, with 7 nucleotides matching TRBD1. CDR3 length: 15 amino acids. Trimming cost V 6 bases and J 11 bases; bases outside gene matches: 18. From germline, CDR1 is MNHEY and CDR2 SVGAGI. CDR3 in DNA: TGTGCCAGCAGCCCCAGTGTTGGGACCTGGACAGGATACACCTTC. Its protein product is CASSPSVGTWTGYTF.

In DNA, the CDR3 is TGTGCCAGTAGCACCGGGGACATTCCCTACGAGCAGTACTTC. It codes for CASSTGDIPYEQYF. The chain joins TRBV19 to TRBJ2-7; D might be TRBD1 (6 bases). V lost 6 bases to trimming and J lost 2 bases, with 14 bases between them. The germline CDR1 and CDR2 sequences are LNHDA and SQIVND (reference sequence). This CDR3 is 14 amino acids long.

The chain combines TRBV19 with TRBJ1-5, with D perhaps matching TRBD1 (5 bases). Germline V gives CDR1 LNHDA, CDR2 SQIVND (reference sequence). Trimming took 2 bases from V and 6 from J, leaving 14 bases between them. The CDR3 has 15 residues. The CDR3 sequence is CASSILGPAGQPQHF. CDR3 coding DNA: TGTGCCAGTAGTATACTGGGACCAGCGGGTCAGCCCCAGCATTTT. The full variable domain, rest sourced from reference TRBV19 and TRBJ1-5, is DGGITQSPKYLFRKEGQNVTLSCEQNLNHDAMYWYRQDPGQGLRLIYYSQIVNDFQKGDIAEGYSVSREKKESFPLTVTSAQKNPTAFYLCASSILGPAGQPQHFGDGTRLSIL.